This section outlines one T cell receptor (beta chain) sequence together with its context. The CDR3 consists of 13 residues. Germline values: CDR1 SGHAT, CDR2 FQNNGV. This sample was taken from a study of CXCR3-negative and CXCR3-positive naive CD8 T cells. Through 5' RACE with UMI labels, the TRB cDNA libraries were prepared. No DNA is given; TCRdb re-called the 5' RACE reads and lists each CDR3 protein once. The sample table sets out 50,000 to 60,000 distinct CDR3 sequences. CD45RO-CCR7+CD27+CD95- marked naive CD8+ T cells. The receptor comes from a human donor in good health. Some clones in this sample may be carry-over from other donors' samples. Material for sequencing was naive CXCR3- CD8+ T cells from blood. Subset in this sample: CD45RO-CCR7+CD27+CD95- naive CD8+ T cells lacking CXCR3 (TNR3-). The chain combines TRBV11-2 with TRBJ1-1. CDR3 loop: CASSSLWGGTAFF.